This T cell receptor beta chain was documented in a study of PD-1 blockade in mismatch repair-deficient tumors. About the research overall: Patients had around 11 mismatch repair-deficient cancer types, all previously treated and progressing. General study points: Tumor-resident clones, often absent from pretreatment blood, expanded after pembrolizumab and then contracted.

Every patient had mismatch repair deficiency by PCR or immunohistochemistry. A few pembrolizumab responders had their TCRs sequenced. Points on this clone: Antigen unknown.

The CDR3 is made up of 16 amino acids. V was cut by 0 bases and J by 0 bases, with 11 bases left in between. CDR1 is SGHRS, CDR2 YFSETQ, per germline. Profiling relied on immunoSEQ multiplex PCR, and the TCRdb table lists in-frame clones only, not all of them. This sample yields 35,000 to 40,000 clones, of which around 75% are seen a single time; 20% to 25% belongs to the top ten. The sequence was obtained from an adult with mismatch repair-deficient cancer. The V gene is TRBV5-1, the J gene TRBJ2-3; D could derive from TRBD1 or TRBD2 (5 bases each). The sample was peripheral blood, taken 4 weeks after starting pembrolizumab. CDR3 region: CASSLAGTASTDTQYF. The CDR3 DNA reads as TGCGCCAGCAGCTTGGCAGGGACGGCTAGCACAGATACGCAGTATTTT. The variable domain in full, with the rest retrieved from reference TRBV5-1 and TRBJ2-3, is KAGVTQTPRYLIKTRGQQVTLSCSPISGHRSVSWYQQTPGQGLQFLFEYFSETQRNKGNFPGRFSGRQFSNSRSEMNVSTLELGDSALYLCASSLAGTASTDTQYFGPGTRLTVL.